This TCR beta chain was captured in a study of radiation and T cells in renal cell carcinoma. The table came from immunoSEQ multiplex PCR; TCRdb's copy has only in-frame clones and leaves some out. Of 70,000 to 100,000 clones in the sample, over 75% were seen once. CDR3 length equals 18 residues. Germline V gene lookup returns CDR1 SGHRS and CDR2 YFSETQ. V was shortened by 0 bases and J by 4 bases, with 17 bases between the two germline ends. Time point here: baseline pretreatment blood. Stated treatment: 15 Gy SBRT to primary tumor, nephrectomy 4 weeks later. This sequence originates from a man in his 60s with renal cell carcinoma. Sequencing used blood, obtained from a patient whose treatment included radiotherapy and nephrectomy. The chain joins TRBV5-1 to TRBJ1-6, with TRBD1 as a possible D gene (6 bases). Written as DNA, the CDR3 is TGCGCCAGCAGCTTGGACCCTTCAGGGGAGGGGTATAATTCACCCCTCCACTTT. Its translation is CASSLDPSGEGYNSPLHF.